What follows are 8 T cell receptor beta chains derived from one specimen sequenced in a study of a mutant IDH1 vaccine in newly diagnosed glioma. These receptors have no known antigen. Time point noted: week 5, during vaccination. What each vaccine dose contained was 300 ug of mutant IDH1 20-mer peptide, accompanied by topical imiquimod. Clones were read by immunoSEQ multiplex PCR, and TCRdb kept only the in-frame ones, dropping some. The table lists 30,000 to 40,000 clones, 80% to 90% of them singletons. Sequenced here: PBMCs, sampled from a glioma patient whose treatment included an IDH1 peptide vaccine. These receptors were taken from a man aged 50-60 years with glioma.

The rearrangement joins TRBV5-1 to TRBJ2-1; 12 nucleotides match TRBD2. Germline V gives CDR1 SGHRS, CDR2 YFSETQ. The ends lost 4 bases at V and 6 bases at J; junction bases unmatched: 5. This CDR3 has 15 residues. CDR3 protein: CASSQTSGSPNEQFF. CDR3 DNA sequence: TGCGCCAGCAGCCAGACTAGCGGGAGCCCCAATGAGCAGTTCTTC. Based on the CDR3 plus reference TRBV5-1 and TRBJ2-1, the full variable domain is KAGVTQTPRYLIKTRGQQVTLSCSPISGHRSVSWYQQTPGQGLQFLFEYFSETQRNKGNFPGRFSGRQFSNSRSEMNVSTLELGDSALYLCASSQTSGSPNEQFFGPGTRLTVL.

V is TRBV5-6 and J is TRBJ1-2, with 7 bases identical to TRBD1. This CDR3 has 15 residues. Germline V gene data show CDR1 as SGHDT and CDR2 as YYEEEE. V shed 4 bases, J shed 8 bases, and the junction held 14 bases outside the gene matches. In DNA form, the CDR3 reads TGTGCCAGCAGCCTCATCGGGGAGGGGGCAAAAGGCTACACCTTC. Its protein is CASSLIGEGAKGYTF.

This rearrangement joins TRBV4-1 to TRBJ2-1; no definite D call. Trimming stripped 1 base from V and 0 bases from J, with 10 bases between. The CDR3 is 16 residues long. Germline CDR1 reads MGHRA; CDR2 reads YSYEKL. The CDR3 region is CASSQGRASSYNEQFF. DNA for the CDR3: TGCGCCAGCAGCCAAGGCCGGGCTAGCTCCTACAATGAGCAGTTCTTC.

The chain couples TRBV19 to TRBJ1-1; TRBD1 matches at 8 bases. CDR1 is LNHDA, CDR2 SQIVND, per germline (reference sequence). The CDR3 covers 13 residues. After removal of 6 bases from V and 4 bases from J, the junction contained 4 bases not matched to a gene. The CDR3 DNA is TGTGCCAGTAGCCTAACAGGGGGCACTGAAGCTTTCTTT. Translation gives CASSLTGGTEAFF.

CDR3 residues: CASSVRTGETNEKLFF. CDR3 nucleotides: TGTGCCAGCAGTGTCCGGACGGGGGAAACTAATGAAAAACTGTTTTTT. The chain uses TRBV6-1 and TRBJ1-4; D is perhaps TRBD1 (5 bases). This CDR3 region has 16 residues. V dropped 4 bases and J dropped 1 base, with 13 bases sitting between them. Germline values: CDR1 MNHNS, CDR2 SASEGT.

This sequence joins TRBV29-1 and TRBJ2-2; the match to TRBD1 covers 7 bases. The CDR3 consists of 15 residues. Germline CDR1 SQVTM, CDR2 ANQGSEA. After removal of 4 bases from V and 0 bases from J, the junction contained 5 bases not matched to a gene. The CDR3 bases are TGCAGCGTTGGGACCGGGACAGCGAACACCGGGGAGCTGTTTTTT. It is translated as CSVGTGTANTGELFF.

V usage is TRBV2 and J usage is TRBJ2-3, with a weak D call TRBD2 (6 bases). The germline V gene encodes CDR1 SNHLY and CDR2 FYNNEI. CDR3 length equals 16 residues. Trimming took 2 bases from V and 1 from J, leaving 13 bases between them. The DNA for the CDR3 is TGTGCCAGCAGTGAAAGACGGGAGCCGCGCACAGATACGCAGTATTTT. The encoded protein is CASSERREPRTDTQYF.

The V and J genes are TRBV30 and TRBJ2-7, with TRBD1 as a possible D gene (6 bases). CDR1 and CDR2 from the germline V gene are GTSNPN and SVGIG (reference sequence). The V end lost 5 bases, the J end lost 2 bases, and 13 bases lay between the germline ends. The CDR3 has 13 amino acids. The CDR3 DNA reads as TGTGCCTGGGGTAGACAGGCCGCCTACGAGCAGTACTTC. Amino acids: CAWGRQAAYEQYF.